Sequencing of this TCR beta chain was carried out in a study of blood T cell repertoires in COVID-19. Study background: Specimens from acute and convalescent COVID-19 originated in the United States, Italy and Spain.

The count of this clone is one. Per the original data handling: Reference gene primer amplification gave nucleated cell count estimates. Sequencing used immunoSEQ multiplex PCR; TCRdb keeps in-frame clones, though not all of them. V and J calls and clone size come straight from that table; D and trimming were deduced from the DNA. Of 260,000 or so clones listed, under 90% are singletons. Germline V gives CDR1 SGHKS, CDR2 YYEKEE (reference sequence). After removal of 5 bases from V and 7 bases from J, the junction contained 6 bases not matched to a gene. The CDR3 spans 16 residues. Membership in each cohort depended on participant-reported clinical history. Resolution of symptoms, clearance, or two negative PCRs was present in recovered Cohort 3 donors.

The receptor comes from a young man who had recovered from COVID-19. The material sequenced was PBMCs or T cells enriched from blood (not recorded which). The V and J genes are TRBV5-5 and TRBJ2-2; 15 bases are a match to TRBD2. CDR3 DNA: TGTGCCAGCAGAAGGACTAGCGGGAGGGTTGACGGGGAGCTGTTTTTT. Its protein is CASRRTSGRVDGELFF.